This T cell receptor (beta chain) originates from a study of OX40 agonist ivuxolimab in advanced cancers. As for the study in general: Patients assigned to dose escalation were diagnosed with hepatocellular carcinoma, melanoma, renal cell or head and neck cancer.

Study conclusions and caveats: Averaging showed that CD8+ T cells had more expanded clones than CD4+ did. Antigen specificity of clonally expanded peripheral T cells was not established.

A note on this clone: Antigen specificity is unknown.

Libraries were prepared by immunoSEQ multiplex PCR; TCRdb keeps only in-frame clonotypes and omits some of them. Found here are about 160,000 clones, 94% of them singletons; the top ten hold around 0.31%. The CDR3 is 16 amino acids. This receptor was identified in an adult with an advanced solid tumor such as melanoma, head and neck, liver or kidney cancer. The chain uses TRBV21-1 and TRBJ1-1; the D call in the table, TRBD1, was not verified against the DNA. TRBV21-1 is a listed pseudogene. The sample here was CD4+ or CD8+ T cells sorted from blood, taken in a trial of the OX40 agonist ivuxolimab. The CDR3 protein is CASSSRDRGRHTEAFF. The CDR3 nucleotides read TGTGCCAGCAGCAGCCGGGACAGGGGGCGCCACACTGAAGCTTTCTTT.